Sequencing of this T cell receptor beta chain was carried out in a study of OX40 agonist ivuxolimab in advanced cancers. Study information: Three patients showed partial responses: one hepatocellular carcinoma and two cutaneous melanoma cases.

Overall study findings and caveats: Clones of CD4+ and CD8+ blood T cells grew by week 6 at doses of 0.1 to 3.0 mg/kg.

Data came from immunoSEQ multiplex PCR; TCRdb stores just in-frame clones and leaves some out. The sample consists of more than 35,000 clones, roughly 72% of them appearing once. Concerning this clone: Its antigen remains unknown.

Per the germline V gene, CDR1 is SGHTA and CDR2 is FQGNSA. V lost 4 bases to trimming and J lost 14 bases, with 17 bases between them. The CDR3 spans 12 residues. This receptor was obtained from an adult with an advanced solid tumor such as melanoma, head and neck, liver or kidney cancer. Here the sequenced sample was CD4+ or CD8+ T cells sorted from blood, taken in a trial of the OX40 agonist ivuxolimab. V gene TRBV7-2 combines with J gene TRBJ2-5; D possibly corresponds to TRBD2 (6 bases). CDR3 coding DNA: TGTGCCAGCAGCTCCCAAGGGATAGCGGATTACTTC. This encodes CASSSQGIADYF.